These T cell receptor beta chains were read from a single sample in a study of blood T cell repertoires in COVID-19. The protocol was immunoSEQ multiplex PCR, while the TCRdb copy is restricted to in-frame clones and leaves out a portion. The sample lists 200,000 to 250,000 clones; approximately 80% were seen once. The sample consisted of peripheral blood. The source of these receptors is a woman aged 40 to 50 with active or convalescent COVID-19. CDR3s include the opening cysteine and the closing phenylalanine or tryptophan. A D gene is named only where the DNA matches it firmly. Part of the rows lack a size; the others show once, few, many or a class for expanded clones.

clone size: NA
J gene: TRBJ1-6
V gene: TRBV6-6
D gene: NA
CDR3 protein: CASSYSTGSQSPLHF
CDR3 DNA: TGTGCCAGCAGTTACTCGACTGGCAGTCAATCACCCCTCCACTTT

clone size: NA
J gene: TRBJ1-1
V gene: TRBV19
D gene: TRBD1
CDR3 protein: CASADRDKFTEAFF
CDR3 DNA: TGTGCCAGCGCGGACAGGGATAAATTCACTGAAGCTTTCTTT

clone size: NA
J gene: TRBJ1-2
V gene: TRBV9
D gene: NA
CDR3 protein: CASSDSAGLSGYTF
CDR3 DNA: TGTGCCAGCAGTGACTCAGCGGGGCTCTCCGGCTACACCTTC

clone size: few
J gene: TRBJ1-2
V gene: TRBV19
D gene: TRBD1
CDR3 protein: CASSKDRAGGYTF
CDR3 DNA: TGTGCCAGTAGTAAGGACAGGGCCGGGGGCTACACCTTC

clone size: NA
J gene: TRBJ1-2
V gene: TRBV11-2
D gene: TRBD1
CDR3 protein: CASSLPGQGRNGYTF
CDR3 DNA: TGTGCCAGCAGCTTACCGGGACAGGGGCGGAATGGCTACACCTTC

clone size: NA
J gene: TRBJ2-5
V gene: TRBV24-1
D gene: NA
CDR3 protein: CATSLGTSQETQYF
CDR3 DNA: TGTGCCACCAGCCTAGGAACATCTCAAGAGACCCAGTACTTC

clone size: NA
J gene: TRBJ1-6
V gene: TRBV9
D gene: NA
CDR3 protein: CASSLGGRGSYNSPLHF
CDR3 DNA: TGTGCCAGCAGCTTGGGGGGGCGCGGTTCCTATAATTCACCCCTCCACTTT

clone size: NA
J gene: TRBJ1-3
V gene: TRBV10-2
D gene: TRBD1
CDR3 protein: CASSEGDRVHGNTIYF
CDR3 DNA: TGCGCCAGCAGTGAAGGGGACAGGGTCCATGGAAACACCATATATTTT

clone size: NA
J gene: TRBJ1-1
V gene: TRBV6-5
D gene: NA
CDR3 protein: CASSRGGAADTEAFF
CDR3 DNA: TGTGCCAGCAGTAGGGGGGGCGCAGCGGACACTGAAGCTTTCTTT

clone size: NA
J gene: TRBJ2-7
V gene: TRBV5-1
D gene: NA
CDR3 protein: CASSLARQGEQYF
CDR3 DNA: TGCGCCAGCAGCTTGGCCCGGCAGGGGGAGCAGTACTTC

clone size: NA
J gene: TRBJ1-3
V gene: TRBV5-6
D gene: NA
CDR3 protein: CASSLWGLGGNTIYF
CDR3 DNA: TGTGCCAGCAGCTTGTGGGGGCTAGGTGGAAACACCATATATTTT

clone size: NA
J gene: TRBJ1-2
V gene: TRBV12-5
D gene: TRBD1
CDR3 protein: CASGFDRTGGYGYTF
CDR3 DNA: TGTGCTAGTGGTTTCGATCGGACAGGGGGCTATGGCTACACCTTC

clone size: NA
J gene: TRBJ1-2
V gene: TRBV7-3
D gene: TRBD1
CDR3 protein: CASSPDRGVGGYTF
CDR3 DNA: TGTGCCAGCAGTCCCGACAGGGGTGTAGGAGGCTACACCTTC

clone size: NA
J gene: TRBJ1-4
V gene: TRBV10-3
D gene: TRBD1
CDR3 protein: CAIRAGQEGEKLFF
CDR3 DNA: TGTGCCATCAGAGCCGGACAGGAGGGTGAAAAACTGTTTTTT

clone size: NA
J gene: TRBJ1-4
V gene: TRBV30
D gene: NA
CDR3 protein: CAWSDGGGTNEKLFF
CDR3 DNA: TGTGCCTGGAGTGACGGGGGGGGAACTAATGAAAAACTGTTTTTT

clone size: NA
J gene: TRBJ1-1
V gene: TRBV2
D gene: NA
CDR3 protein: CASSVGVRSTEAFF
CDR3 DNA: TGTGCCAGCAGTGTCGGGGTCAGGAGCACTGAAGCTTTCTTT

clone size: NA
J gene: TRBJ1-2
V gene: TRBV25-1
D gene: TRBD1
CDR3 protein: CASSGTGARGYGYTF
CDR3 DNA: TGTGCCAGCAGCGGAACAGGGGCGCGGGGCTATGGCTACACCTTC

clone size: NA
J gene: TRBJ1-3
V gene: TRBV12-2
D gene: NA
CDR3 protein: CASRYRQGNTIYF
CDR3 DNA: TGTGCAAGTCGCTACCGACAGGGAAACACCATATATTTT

clone size: NA
J gene: TRBJ1-1
V gene: TRBV7-9
D gene: TRBD1
CDR3 protein: CASSLRDSNTEAFF
CDR3 DNA: TGTGCCAGCAGCTTACGGGACAGTAACACTGAAGCTTTCTTT

clone size: NA
J gene: TRBJ1-3
V gene: TRBV5-1
D gene: NA
CDR3 protein: CASSLDQSHSGNTIYF
CDR3 DNA: TGCGCCAGCAGCTTGGATCAGTCCCACTCTGGAAACACCATATATTTT

clone size: NA
J gene: TRBJ1-1
V gene: TRBV5-1
D gene: NA
CDR3 protein: CASSLASGGTEAFF
CDR3 DNA: TGCGCCAGCAGCTTGGCCTCGGGGGGCACTGAAGCTTTCTTT

clone size: NA
J gene: TRBJ1-2
V gene: TRBV9
D gene: NA
CDR3 protein: CASSPEPTVVYGYTF
CDR3 DNA: TGTGCCAGCAGCCCCGAACCGACAGTTGTCTATGGCTACACCTTC

clone size: NA
J gene: TRBJ1-4
V gene: TRBV7-9
D gene: NA
CDR3 protein: CASSLATLATNEKLFF
CDR3 DNA: TGTGCCAGCAGCTTAGCGACACTTGCAACTAATGAAAAACTGTTTTTT

clone size: NA
J gene: TRBJ2-5
V gene: TRBV6-6
D gene: TRBD2
CDR3 protein: CASRPRGGRDETQYF
CDR3 DNA: TGTGCCAGCAGGCCTCGCGGGGGGCGCGATGAGACCCAGTACTTC

clone size: many
J gene: TRBJ2-5
V gene: TRBV15
D gene: NA
CDR3 protein: CATSRDPSQETQYF
CDR3 DNA: TGTGCCACCAGCAGAGATCCTAGTCAAGAGACCCAGTACTTC

clone size: NA
J gene: TRBJ1-4
V gene: TRBV28
D gene: NA
CDR3 protein: CASSLSGGGFEKLFF
CDR3 DNA: TGTGCCAGCAGTTTATCGGGGGGCGGCTTCGAAAAACTGTTTTTT

clone size: NA
J gene: TRBJ1-2
V gene: TRBV6-6
D gene: NA
CDR3 protein: CASSYSGSNYGYTF
CDR3 DNA: TGTGCCAGCAGTTACTCGGGCTCTAACTATGGCTACACCTTC

clone size: NA
J gene: TRBJ2-1
V gene: TRBV10-1
D gene: TRBD1
CDR3 protein: CASSASGTASNEQFF
CDR3 DNA: TGCGCCAGCAGCGCGTCCGGGACAGCCTCCAATGAGCAGTTCTTC

clone size: NA
J gene: TRBJ2-3
V gene: TRBV5-1
D gene: TRBD2
CDR3 protein: CASSLGAGGPSTDTQYF
CDR3 DNA: TGCGCCAGCAGCTTGGGGGCGGGGGGGCCCTCCACAGATACGCAGTATTTT

clone size: NA
J gene: TRBJ1-1
V gene: TRBV5-1
D gene: NA
CDR3 protein: CASSAGTEAFF
CDR3 DNA: TGCGCCAGCAGCGCCGGGACAGAAGCTTTCTTT

clone size: NA
J gene: TRBJ2-7
V gene: TRBV19
D gene: NA
CDR3 protein: CASSPPVGGNEQYF
CDR3 DNA: TGTGCCAGTAGTCCCCCGGTTGGAGGGAACGAGCAGTACTTC

clone size: once
J gene: TRBJ1-1
V gene: TRBV19
D gene: NA
CDR3 protein: CASSIERRTEAFF
CDR3 DNA: TGTGCCAGTAGTATAGAGAGGCGCACTGAAGCTTTCTTT

clone size: NA
J gene: TRBJ1-1
V gene: TRBV5-1
D gene: NA
CDR3 protein: CASSFRGNTEAFF
CDR3 DNA: TGCGCCAGCAGCTTTAGGGGGAACACTGAAGCTTTCTTT

clone size: NA
J gene: TRBJ1-1
V gene: TRBV3-1/TRBV3-2
D gene: TRBD1
CDR3 protein: CASSQDLGQPNTEAFF
CDR3 DNA: TGTGCCAGCAGCCAAGACCTGGGACAGCCGAACACTGAAGCTTTCTTT

clone size: NA
J gene: TRBJ2-2
V gene: TRBV4-1
D gene: NA
CDR3 protein: CASSQSTGMDTGELFF
CDR3 DNA: TGCGCCAGCAGCCAATCGACGGGGATGGACACCGGGGAGCTGTTTTTT

clone size: NA
J gene: TRBJ2-4
V gene: TRBV6-5
D gene: NA
CDR3 protein: CASRRDYELYIQYF
CDR3 DNA: TGTGCCAGCAGGCGAGATTACGAGTTGTACATTCAGTACTTC

clone size: few
J gene: TRBJ1-1
V gene: TRBV5-5
D gene: NA
CDR3 protein: CASSPDLTLQGSTEAFF
CDR3 DNA: TGTGCCAGCAGCCCCGATCTCACGTTGCAGGGATCCACTGAAGCTTTCTTT

clone size: few
J gene: TRBJ2-2
V gene: TRBV5-4
D gene: NA
CDR3 protein: CASTSWATNTGELFF
CDR3 DNA: TGTGCCAGCACCTCCTGGGCCACGAACACCGGGGAGCTGTTTTTT

clone size: NA
J gene: TRBJ1-6
V gene: TRBV5-4
D gene: TRBD1
CDR3 protein: CASSLMGQVNSPLHF
CDR3 DNA: TGTGCCAGCAGCCTTATGGGACAGGTCAATTCACCCCTCCACTTT

clone size: NA
J gene: TRBJ1-1
V gene: TRBV6-6
D gene: NA
CDR3 protein: CASRIRGNTEAFF
CDR3 DNA: TGTGCCAGCAGAATACGAGGGAACACTGAAGCTTTCTTT

clone size: NA
J gene: TRBJ2-7
V gene: TRBV5-1
D gene: TRBD1
CDR3 protein: CASSSVSLRQGTGGEQYF
CDR3 DNA: TGCGCCAGCAGCTCCGTCAGTCTTCGACAGGGGACGGGTGGGGAGCAGTACTTC

clone size: few
J gene: TRBJ1-1
V gene: TRBV29-1
D gene: NA
CDR3 protein: CSVVGVRNTEAFF
CDR3 DNA: TGCAGCGTTGTAGGGGTAAGGAACACTGAAGCTTTCTTT

clone size: NA
J gene: TRBJ1-2
V gene: TRBV6-1
D gene: NA
CDR3 protein: CASSEVGGEDYGYTF
CDR3 DNA: TGTGCCAGCAGTGAAGTAGGAGGCGAAGACTATGGCTACACCTTC

clone size: few
J gene: TRBJ2-1
V gene: TRBV19
D gene: NA
CDR3 protein: CASSPRVSYNEQFF
CDR3 DNA: TGTGCCAGTAGCCCCAGGGTATCCTACAATGAGCAGTTCTTC

clone size: once
J gene: TRBJ2-1
V gene: TRBV7-6
D gene: NA
CDR3 protein: CASSSRGAYNEQFF
CDR3 DNA: TGTGCCAGCAGCTCCCGGGGGGCGTACAATGAGCAGTTCTTC

clone size: NA
J gene: TRBJ1-6
V gene: TRBV14
D gene: TRBD1
CDR3 protein: CASSQDRDRGLPLHF
CDR3 DNA: TGTGCCAGCAGCCAAGATCGGGACAGGGGGCTCCCCCTCCACTTT

clone size: NA
J gene: TRBJ1-2
V gene: TRBV2
D gene: NA
CDR3 protein: CASSEGTGKNYGYTF
CDR3 DNA: TGTGCCAGCAGTGAGGGAACAGGGAAGAACTATGGCTACACCTTC

clone size: NA
J gene: TRBJ1-2
V gene: TRBV5-1
D gene: TRBD1
CDR3 protein: CASSLAPGQGSYNYGYTF
CDR3 DNA: TGCGCCAGCAGCTTGGCCCCGGGACAGGGGTCATATAACTATGGCTACACCTTC

clone size: many
J gene: TRBJ1-1
V gene: TRBV6-5
D gene: TRBD1
CDR3 protein: CASSYRDRGSTEAFF
CDR3 DNA: TGTGCCAGCAGTTACCGGGACAGGGGGAGTACTGAAGCTTTCTTT